This TCR beta chain is from a study of cytomegalovirus exposure and HLA in healthy donors (dated by TCRdb to about 2017). As for the study more broadly: According to an earlier analysis of a few hundred of the donors, 200 million or so T cells yielded 100 million or so unique TCR beta sequences and 276 Gb of sequence data. An early release that covered about 600 HLA-typed donors contained approximately 300 gigabases of sequencing data and around 80 million unique TCR sequences. Of the approximately 400 genotyped donors, about 84% fell in the genetic ancestry cluster associated with self-reported Caucasian donors. The study aimed to test whether cataloging public T cell receptors could reveal signatures of past pathogen exposure. The study profiled the T cell repertoires of some 610 subjects by immunosequencing and related them to cytomegalovirus serostatus. A separate validation cohort of approximately 120 different subjects was used in addition to the roughly 700-subject first cohort. High-throughput TCR immunosequencing, statistical association of individual TCRs with disease status, and machine learning were combined to predict cytomegalovirus infection status. To study patterns of TCR occurrence, a later analysis re-analyzed previously published TCR beta repertoires from 666 donors and added high-resolution HLA genotyping. The later analysis used no new phenotypic data to find candidate immune exposures, relying instead on TCR beta sequences and their occurrence across donors. An earlier analysis of 587 of the donors used high-throughput TCR beta sequencing to judge whether each TCR beta V gene segment behaved as functional or pseudogenic. Alongside the repertoire data, information on donor age, sex, ethnicity and CMV serostatus was compiled. A later genetic analysis used genome-wide SNP genotypes for about 65% of the roughly 670 donors, treating that subset as a discovery cohort. Every discovery cohort repertoire had been produced on one sequencing platform. HLA typing included class I and class II loci at four-digit resolution. Typing coverage differed by locus: A, B, C, DRB1 and DQB1 were typed in about 620-640 donors, DQA1 in approximately 520, DPA1 in around 610, and DPB1 in 472. Because of strong linkage in the cohort, 5 or 6 DR-DQ haplotypes were treated as single units for association and clustering. Among around 400 genotyped donors of the cohort, an average of 235,054 unique TCR beta nucleotide sequences were sequenced per donor, 15% to 20% of them non-productive. What the work shows at the level of the full study, not this receptor alone: A later genetic analysis reported fewer N-insertions in productive TCRs among donors in an Asian-associated ancestry cluster than the approximately 700-donor mean. A later analysis associated 15,000 to 20,000 TCR beta sequences with specific HLA alleles at a false discovery rate of 0.05. Cytomegalovirus status was reported to be diagnosed by the classifier with high specificity and sensitivity in both the original and validation cohorts. Because counts were too low, about 15 rarely observed V segments, including chromosome 9 orphons, were left out of the earlier analysis of 587 of the donors. According to a later analysis, TCR association rates differed among HLA loci, with DRB1 alleles showing the most associated TCRs and HLA-C alleles showing the fewest. Linkage disequilibrium might explain the correlated functional status among segregating V segments, but an unknown experimental factor could not be excluded. According to a later analysis, parvovirus B19, influenza, CMV and Epstein-Barr virus appeared linked to several top co-occurrence clusters. CMV serostatus was the only immune exposure information available for the cohort. Presence/absence analyses assumed roughly uniform sequencing depth across donors, an assumption that may not hold. Because HLA typing was missing for some donors at each locus, association tests included only the typed subset. In vitro tests confirmed that a few of the cytomegalovirus-associated TCR beta chains recognize cytomegalovirus antigens. A further reported finding was that TCR beta sequences accurately predicted the HLA-A and HLA-B alleles for most subjects in the first cohort. In this cohort, only TCR beta chains were sequenced, and detectable features were limited by the absence of alpha or paired-chain data. A group of highly shared sequence variants was considered likely to be a technical artifact of the sequencing pipeline. Across donors, most TCR sequences were observed very rarely, whereas some public TCRs were present in many individuals. V-gene and J-gene trimming of TCR beta chains was associated with a missense DCLRE1C variant in a later genetic analysis, and the association was replicated in an independent cohort. According to a later analysis, most CMV-associated TCR beta chains appeared to be HLA-restricted, and the HLA associations seemed to be driven largely by CMV exposure. According to the authors, the approach could potentially be generalized to other disease states and immunological phenotypes. A total of about 180 TCR beta chains were listed by the study as associated with cytomegalovirus. When HLA alleles, especially DR and DQ, strongly co-occurred, attributing TCR associations to individual alleles was difficult. Compared with equally common non-associated chains, HLA-associated TCR beta chains in a later analysis were more clonally expanded and had lower generation probabilities. In an earlier analysis of some 640 of the donors, most TCR beta V segments were observed in productive rearrangements about 90% or about 30% of the time, broadly matching IMGT annotations. Because the 87-base-pair reads could not distinguish some IMGT-functional V segments, including TRBV6-2 and TRBV6-3, those segments were excluded.

About this clone: The antigen it recognizes is unknown. No qualities accompany the bases; no much larger clone lies one base away.

Clipping removes 1 base from V and 0 bases from J, with 3 as the unmatched junction base count. Reading the germline V gene gives CDR1 LGHNA and CDR2 YNFKEQ. The CDR3 covers 17 residues, taking in both the cysteine and the phenylalanine. The CDR3 DNA has 51 bases and is translated from base 1. Library prep was done by the immunoSEQ multiplex PCR assay. The multiplex PCR relied on a mix of 60 forward primers for TCR Vbeta segments and 13 reverse primers for TCR Jbeta segments. Amplification of the CDR3 region of rearranged TCR beta genes was performed with a multiplex PCR assay on genomic DNA. Amplified TCR beta libraries were sequenced as 87-base-pair reads on the Illumina HiSeq System. The study's processing was this. A later analysis tallied tens of millions of unique TCR beta chains across the 700 or so repertoires, and some 10 million of those chains were shared by two or more donors. Raw reads were error-corrected and collapsed into unique sequences with a nearest-neighbor algorithm that merged closely related sequences to remove PCR and sequencing errors. V, D and J gene segments were assigned by aligning CDR3 sequences to IMGT reference sequences. For a sequence to be retained, at least a six-nucleotide match to both a V gene segment and a J gene segment was required. A rearrangement was called productive if the CDR3 had no stop codons and remained in frame with V and J, and every other rearrangement was called non-productive. Following IMGT convention, CDR3 was defined as the stretch from the second conserved V-encoded cysteine up to the conserved J-encoded phenylalanine. The earlier analysis of about 610 of the donors excluded sequences that lacked an unambiguous match to a single V gene segment. An earlier analysis of fewer than 650 of the donors classified V segments as functional when productive rearrangements were above 56.7% and as segregating when the standard deviation between donors was above 5%. To diagnose cytomegalovirus status from the catalog of TCR beta chain sequences, a statistical classification framework was built. V and J gene assignment, in a later analysis, came from comparing TCR nucleotide sequences with IMGT/GENE-DB human TR gene sequences. Using the TCRdist pipeline, a later analysis assigned CDR3 sequences along with most-parsimonious VDJ recombination scenarios. In a later analysis, every TCR beta chain was defined by the combination of its CDR3 amino acid sequence and its V-gene family, and reads without a unique V-gene family were dropped. A later analysis removed 550 to 700 highly shared, low-generation-probability nucleotide sequences to deal with suspected cross-contamination and a sequencing artifact. In a later analysis, a clonal expansion index for each public chain was calculated from normalized within-repertoire ranks of inferred template counts. In a later analysis, generation probabilities were computed with a VDJ recombination model fitted to out-of-frame rearrangements, and the resulting probabilities were checked against IGoR. Hypergeometric tests were used in a later analysis to score TCR-TCR, TCR-HLA and TCR-CMV co-occurrence, with a repertoire-size bias correction applied to the TCR pairs. A later analysis estimated false discovery rates by permuting HLA or CMV assignments 20 times. In a later analysis, co-occurring TCRs were grouped using DBSCAN, and TCRdist sequence similarity was added for clustering within HLA-allele-positive subsets. Repertoires with fewer than 30,000 or more than 120,000 public chains were left out of co-occurrence clustering, as were five repertoires with anomalous nucleotide sharing. This is the immuneACCESS table as TCRdb keeps it, with only in-frame sequences that have V and J called. A part of the clones is gone; compared with another copy, unresolved V genes explain less than half, and the rest is unexplained. V, J and clone size derive from that table, while D and trimming were established from the DNA sequence. In this sample the table shows 150,000 to 200,000 clones, 60% to 80% of which occur a single time. Around 3.2% of the sample goes to the ten largest clones.

In total, about 650 healthy bone marrow donors made up the cohort. At the time of sampling, all cohort members were nominally healthy, though unrecorded immune exposures were likely present. The donor tested CMV seronegative, placing the donor among the 300 to 450 seronegative members of the cohort. A peripheral blood sample was collected from each donor, and TCR beta sequencing was performed on peripheral blood mononuclear cells. The Qiagen DNeasy Blood Extraction Kit was used to extract genomic DNA from the blood cell samples. Recombination connected TRBV4-2 to TRBJ2-7, with 13 bases in between that match TRBD2. The TCR originated in a female donor in good health and CMV-seronegative. Sequencing used PBMCs. The CDR3 has the sequence CASSQVGTSGTSYEQYF. The sequenced DNA: TGTGCCAGCAGCCAAGTGGGGACTAGCGGGACCTCCTACGAGCAGTACTTC.